This T cell receptor (beta chain) emerged from a study of shared clonotypes between healthy human individuals. Turning to the study itself: Each donor had three CD4 naive, three CD4 memory, two CD8 naive and one CD8 memory plate.

Points on this clone: Its antigen is unknown.

The study's findings and limits: All-four-donor shared clonotypes had higher generation probabilities than non-shared clonotypes did. Larger richness was generally estimated for naive than memory subsets.

V lost 1 base to trimming and J lost 5 bases, with 12 bases between them. The germline CDR1 and CDR2 sequences are SGHAT and FQNNGV. The length of the CDR3 is 15 residues. TCRdb's table, derived via immunoSEQ multiplex PCR, lists solely in-frame clones and lacks some. Here the sample spans 2.5 million or so clones, over 85% being singletons. Investigators divided CD4+ cells into CD45RA+ naive and CD45RA-negative memory subsets. The sequence derives from a man aged 18 to 35 in good health. Source material: naive CD4+ T cells sorted from blood. Subset denoted: CD45RA+ positively selected. This chain joins TRBV11-2 and TRBJ2-1, with a possible D match to TRBD2 (6 bases). CDR3 coding DNA: TGTGCCAGCAGCTTAGGGGGGGTTGACGACAATGAGCAGTTCTTC. It codes for CASSLGGVDDNEQFF.